A single sample is the source of the 17 T cell receptor beta chains below, sequenced in a study of identical twins (dated by TCRdb to about 2016). Libraries came from 5' RACE. The reads were generated on an Illumina HiSeq 2000. The raw public reads went through TCRdb reprocessing: fastp at Q25, MiXCR clone calling, in-frame beta chains kept. Each CDR3 protein appears once, grouped with its most common genes and DNA. Across this sample there are about 890,000 distinct CDR3 sequences, with over 9% seen only once. The ten largest clones add up to roughly 1.5% of the sample. This sample was shared with a second study, whose subject was yellow fever vaccine responses in identical twins.

The sequenced sample was PBMCs. The receptors originated from a woman between 18 and 29 years old in good health.

In nucleotides, the CDR3 is TGTGCTTTGAGGGGGATAGGCAATGAGCAGTTCTTC. Its protein product is CALRGIGNEQFF. The chain is built from TRBV28 and TRBJ2-1, with TRBD1 as a possible D gene (6 bases). Germline loops: CDR1 MDHEN, CDR2 SYDVKM. This CDR3 has 12 amino acids.

This clonotype was seen a handful of times. This chain joins TRBV20-1 and TRBJ2-7, with TRBD2 identical over 10 bases. The trim removed 0 bases at V and 6 bases at J, leaving 11 bases unmatched. Germline V gene data show CDR1 as DFQATT and CDR2 as SNEGSKA (reference sequence). CDR3 size: 16 residues. CDR3 DNA: TGCAGTGCTAGAGATCGGCTAGCGGGAGTAGTTGTCGAGCAGTACTTC. Residues: CSARDRLAGVVVEQYF.

The V call is TRBV29-1, the J call TRBJ2-3; D remains unclear. Germline V gene lookup returns CDR1 SQVTM and CDR2 ANQGSEA. This CDR3 region has 12 residues. V lost 4 bases and J 1 base, leaving 6 bases between the germline ends. CDR3 coding DNA: TGCAGCGTTGTGGCAGGCACAGATACGCAGTATTTT. Amino acids: CSVVAGTDTQYF.

This clonotype has a handful of counts. The chain couples TRBV2 to TRBJ2-2; D not certain. Per the germline V gene, CDR1 is SNHLY and CDR2 is FYNNEI. CDR3 length equals 15 residues. Trimming stripped 3 bases from V and 3 bases from J, with 11 bases between. CDR3 nucleotide sequence: TGTGCCAGCAGTGATGGGGTAGTCGACACCGGGGAGCTGTTTTTT. This sequence encodes CASSDGVVDTGELFF. The full variable domain, with the rest looked up from reference TRBV2 and TRBJ2-2, is EPEVTQTPSHQVTQMGQEVILRCVPISNHLYFYWYRQILGQKVEFLVSFYNNEISEKSEIFDDQFSVERPDGSNFTLKIRSTKLEDSAMYFCASSDGVVDTGELFFGEGSRLTVL.

The CDR3 bases are TGTGCCAGCACCAGAGGGCAGGGGACAGAGACCCAGTACTTC. This encodes CASTRGQGTETQYF. The chain is built from TRBV6-1 and TRBJ2-5; the D gene is possibly TRBD1 (6 bases). CDR1 is MNHNS and CDR2 is SASEGT in the germline V gene. This CDR3 is built from 14 residues. V was cut by 7 bases and J by 4 bases, with 16 bases left in between.

This clonotype was observed many times. The chain recombines TRBV5-1 with TRBJ2-5, with TRBD2 identical over 13 bases. CDR1 is SGHRS and CDR2 is YFSETQ in the germline V gene. This CDR3 is 17 amino acids long. The ends lost 4 bases at V and 5 bases at J; junction bases unmatched: 11. The CDR3 DNA is TGCGCCAGCAGCAGATACACTAGCGGGAGGGCCGGGGAGACCCAGTACTTC. This gives the protein CASSRYTSGRAGETQYF.

This clonotype was detected only a few times. J is TRBJ2-5 and V is TRBV15; TRBD1 or TRBD2 may be the D gene (5 bases each). The germline V and J ends were trimmed by 0 bases and 5 bases, with 13 bases remaining between them. Looked up from germline, CDR1 is LNHNV and CDR2 is YYDKDF (reference sequence). The length of the CDR3 is 15 residues. The CDR3, as DNA: TGTGCCACCAGCAGAGATCATCCCGGGACGGAGACCCAGTACTTC. Translating it yields CATSRDHPGTETQYF.

This clonotype came up a few times. The CDR3 DNA follows: TGTGCCAGCAGTTTTTGGACAGGGGCCTACAATGAGCAGTTCTTC. Translation: CASSFWTGAYNEQFF. The chain recombines TRBV6-2 or TRBV6-3 with TRBJ2-1, with 9 bases identical to TRBD1. The CDR3 totals 15 residues. The germline CDR1 and CDR2 sequences are MNHEY and SVGEGT. J gave up 2 bases and V 4 bases, and 3 bases lay outside the gene matches.

This clonotype was picked up a small number of times. The chain carries TRBV7-9 and TRBJ1-6, with D uncertain. CDR1 and CDR2 (germline): SEHNR, FQNEAQ (reference sequence). The CDR3 has 15 residues. V was clipped by 1 base and J by 0 bases, with 4 bases between them. This CDR3 is CASSLDDSYNSPLHF. The CDR3, as DNA: TGTGCCAGCAGCTTAGACGACTCCTATAATTCACCCCTCCACTTT.

The V and J genes are TRBV3-1 and TRBJ2-1; possibly TRBD1 for D (6 bases). Germline loops: CDR1 LGHDT, CDR2 YNNKEL (reference sequence). The V end was cut by 4 bases, the J end by 7 bases, with 14 bases between. CDR3 length equals 14 residues. Here the CDR3 DNA reads TGTGCCAGCAGCCCTAGGCCAGGGGCAAATGAGCAGTTCTTC. It codes for CASSPRPGANEQFF.

This clonotype was seen only a few times. The gene calls are TRBV12-5 and TRBJ1-1; 10 bases agree with TRBD1. In germline, CDR1 is LGHNT, CDR2 FRNRAP. V was pared by 2 bases and J by 1 base, with 4 bases of the junction left unmatched. This CDR3 contains 16 residues. This chain's CDR3 is CASGLSRTGGNTEAFF. DNA for the CDR3: TGTGCTAGTGGTTTGAGCCGGACAGGGGGGAACACTGAAGCTTTCTTT. Looking up the rest from reference TRBV12-5 and TRBJ1-1 gives the full variable domain: DARVTQTPRHKVTEMGQEVTMRCQPILGHNTVFWYRQTMMQGLELLAYFRNRAPLDDSGMPKDRFSAEMPDATLATLKIQPSEPRDSAVYFCASGLSRTGGNTEAFFGQGTRLTVV.

This rearrangement joins TRBV5-1 to TRBJ2-1; D is unclear. This CDR3 is 13 amino acids long. Germline CDR1 reads SGHRS; CDR2 reads YFSETQ. Trimming left V 3 bases short and J 6 bases short, with 10 bases between. The CDR3 sequence is CASSSGRPNEQFF. The CDR3 DNA reads as TGCGCCAGCAGCTCCGGACGGCCCAATGAGCAGTTCTTC.

The chain couples TRBV5-4 to TRBJ2-1; D gene ambiguous. Per the germline V gene, CDR1 is SGHNT and CDR2 is YYREEE (reference sequence). Between the trimmed V and J ends, which lost 4 bases and 9 bases, there was a span of 8 bases. The CDR3 is 11 amino acids. As DNA, the CDR3 is TGTGCCAGCAGCCCTTTGCCTGAGCAGTTCTTC. Translating gives CASSPLPEQFF.

This clonotype has at least ten counts. The gene calls are TRBV29-1 and TRBJ2-5, with 9 positions matching TRBD2. V trimming: 6 bases; J trimming: 4 bases; junction bases outside the gene matches: 6. The V gene's germline CDR1 is SQVTM and CDR2 ANQGSEA. The CDR3 is 13 amino acids. In nucleotides, the CDR3 is TGCAGCGTCGCGGGAGGGGGAGTAGAGACCCAGTACTTC. Amino acid sequence: CSVAGGGVETQYF.

The chain couples TRBV20-1 to TRBJ2-5; D uncertain. The V end lost 6 bases, the J end lost 5 bases, and 13 bases lay between the germline ends. The CDR3 runs 12 residues. Germline V gives CDR1 DFQATT, CDR2 SNEGSKA (reference sequence). DNA for the CDR3: TGCAGTGCCCTCCTGGCCGGTGAGACCCAGTACTTC. It codes for CSALLAGETQYF.

This clonotype was seen only a few times. J is TRBJ1-6 and V is TRBV5-1; D call uncertain. Germline values: CDR1 SGHRS, CDR2 YFSETQ. Trimming shortened V by 4 bases and J by 3 bases, and 5 bases separated the two germline ends. The CDR3 runs to 13 residues. The CDR3 DNA sequence: TGCGCCAGCAGCGCCGACTATAATTCACCCCTCCACTTT. Translated: CASSADYNSPLHF.

Points on this clonotype: This may come from a read error, since a much larger clone is one base off. The chain carries TRBV20-1 and TRBJ2-2, with D perhaps matching TRBD1 (6 bases). The CDR3 sequence is 15 residues long. Germline V lookup: CDR1 DFQATT, CDR2 SNEGSKA (reference sequence). V lost 4 bases and J 0 bases, leaving 12 bases between the germline ends. As DNA, the CDR3 is TGCAGTGCTATTCGGACAGCCGCGAACACCGGGGAGCTGTTTTTT. This translates into CSAIRTAANTGELFF.